Listed here are 26 T cell receptor beta chains from one sample, sequenced in a study of OX40 agonist ivuxolimab in advanced cancers. Data came from immunoSEQ multiplex PCR; TCRdb stores just in-frame clones and leaves some out. The data show 40,000 to 45,000 clones, 80% seen once. The sample consisted of CD4+ or CD8+ T cells sorted from blood, taken in a trial of the OX40 agonist ivuxolimab. The receptors come from an adult with an advanced solid tumor such as melanoma, head and neck, liver or kidney cancer.

This chain links TRBV2 with TRBJ1-1, with D maybe TRBD1 (5 bases). The V end was cut by 7 bases, the J end by 7 bases, with 10 bases between. Germline V gives CDR1 SNHLY, CDR2 FYNNEI. The CDR3 is 11 residues long. CDR3 DNA: TGTGCCAGCAAAAGACAGCTTGAAGCTTTCTTT. Translating gives CASKRQLEAFF.

The J gene is TRBJ2-5, the V gene TRBV18; maybe TRBD2 (5 bases). This CDR3 comprises 16 residues. The V gene lost 5 bases and the J gene lost 1 base, with 17 bases spanning the gap. Germline assignment: CDR1 KGHSH and CDR2 LQKENI. The DNA of the CDR3 is TGTGCCAGCTCAACAAGACCCGGAGAGGGCCAAGAGACCCAGTACTTC. Translating it yields CASSTRPGEGQETQYF. The full variable domain, rest sourced from reference TRBV18 and TRBJ2-5, is NAGVMQNPRHLVRRRGQEARLRCSPMKGHSHVYWYRQLPEEGLKFMVYLQKENIIDESGMPKERFSAEFPKEGPSILRIQQVVRGDSAAYFCASSTRPGEGQETQYFGPGTRLLVL.

J is TRBJ2-7 and V is TRBV28; D is ambiguous. CDR1 is MDHEN, CDR2 SYDVKM, per germline. V dropped 4 bases and J dropped 0 bases, with 16 bases sitting between them. The CDR3 is 16 amino acids. The CDR3 loop reads CASSSPTVKLSYEQYF. Here the CDR3 DNA reads TGTGCCAGCAGTTCCCCTACTGTGAAACTCTCCTACGAGCAGTACTTC.

This chain links TRBV30 with TRBJ1-1; D is ambiguous. CDR3 length: 14 residues. V was shortened by 2 bases and J by 1 base, with 11 bases between the two germline ends. Germline V gene data show CDR1 as GTSNPN and CDR2 as SVGIG (reference sequence). The CDR3 sequence is CAWSNLLANTEAFF. The CDR3 DNA is TGTGCCTGGAGTAACCTCCTAGCGAACACTGAAGCTTTCTTT.

This clone was observed a single time. This chain joins TRBV9 and TRBJ1-1; D is uncertain. Germline CDR1 SGDLS, CDR2 YYNGEE. This CDR3 is built from 15 residues. V was cut by 4 bases and J by 0 bases, with 13 bases left in between. The CDR3 loop is CASSPRWELNTEAFF. CDR3 nucleotides: TGTGCCAGCAGCCCCCGCTGGGAGCTGAACACTGAAGCTTTCTTT.

The chain links TRBV28 to TRBJ2-6; TRBD1 might be the D (5 bases). The V gene lost 6 bases and the J gene lost 0 bases, with 15 bases spanning the gap. This CDR3 is built from 17 residues. Germline CDR1 MDHEN, CDR2 SYDVKM. CDR3 nucleotides: TGTGCCAGCAGCCCAGGGTCCGGAAGCTCTGGGGCCAACGTCCTGACTTTC. Amino acids: CASSPGSGSSGANVLTF.

This chain joins TRBV4-2 and TRBJ2-1; tentatively, D is TRBD1 (5 bases). V was shortened by 3 bases and J by 2 bases, with 14 bases between the two germline ends. This CDR3 has 16 residues. Germline V gene data show CDR1 as LGHNA and CDR2 as YNFKEQ. CDR3: CASSQTAQSPYNEQFF. The CDR3, as DNA: TGTGCCAGCAGCCAGACAGCCCAAAGCCCCTACAATGAGCAGTTCTTC.

V and J are TRBV28 and TRBJ1-1; D may be TRBD1 (5 bases). V dropped 7 bases and J dropped 1 base, with 13 bases sitting between them. The CDR3 has 14 residues. Germline V gene lookup returns CDR1 MDHEN and CDR2 SYDVKM. CDR3 sequence reads: CASNQDRPNTEAFF. As DNA, the CDR3 is TGTGCCAGCAACCAAGACAGACCGAACACTGAAGCTTTCTTT.

CDR3 residues: CASSSITRPSPRHFNEKLFF. CDR3 bases: TGTGCCAGCAGTTCTATAACCCGGCCGTCTCCACGGCACTTTAATGAAAAACTGTTTTTT. The chain couples TRBV27 to TRBJ1-4; D not certain. There are 20 residues in the CDR3. Trimming removed 4 bases from V and 4 bases from J, with 28 bases in between. Per germline, CDR1 MNHEY and CDR2 SMNVEV (reference sequence).

The chain couples TRBV18 to TRBJ2-7; 12 bases fit TRBD1. Germline loops: CDR1 KGHSH, CDR2 LQKENI. J gave up 4 bases and V 5 bases, and 12 bases lay outside the gene matches. The CDR3 contains 17 residues. CDR3 in DNA: TGTGCCAGCTCAATCGGGACAGGGGGCCTATCTGGGTACGAGCAGTACTTC. It specifies CASSIGTGGLSGYEQYF.

The chain recombines TRBV25-1 with TRBJ1-1; no firm D call. Germline CDR1 and CDR2: MGHDK and SYGVNS. V was trimmed by 10 bases and J by 3 bases, leaving 12 bases between them. This CDR3 is built from 12 residues. The CDR3 sequence: CATLAPHTEAFF. The CDR3 bases are TGTGCCACCCTCGCACCCCACACTGAAGCTTTCTTT.

This clone was observed a few times. The chain is built from TRBV10-3 and TRBJ2-2; unclear D gene. Trimming stripped 10 bases from V and 0 bases from J, with 12 bases between. Germline CDR1 is ENHRY and CDR2 is SYGVKD. The CDR3 length is 14 residues. CDR3 protein: CATSGSSNTGELFF. For the CDR3, the DNA is TGTGCCACCTCAGGTAGCTCGAACACCGGGGAGCTGTTTTTT.

The chain has TRBV11-3 and TRBJ2-7; D is possibly TRBD2 (5 bases). V lost 5 bases and J lost 6, with 17 bases in between. Germline V gene data show CDR1 as SGHNT and CDR2 as YENEEA. CDR3 length: 14 amino acids. The CDR3 DNA sequence: TGTGCCAGCAGCCGAGGGTCTAGTTCAGCCGAGCAGTACTTC. This gives the protein CASSRGSSSAEQYF.

This chain uses TRBV18 with TRBJ2-3, with 9 bases identical to TRBD2. The CDR3 totals 17 residues. J lost 4 bases, V lost 6 bases, and 14 bases had no gene match. Germline V gene sequence: CDR1 KGHSH, CDR2 LQKENI. The CDR3 nucleotides read TGTGCCAGCTCCCTTACTTGGGGGACTAGCAGCGCAGATACGCAGTATTTT. It specifies CASSLTWGTSSADTQYF.

V usage is TRBV6-1 and J usage is TRBJ1-3; 7 bases match TRBD1. The CDR3 covers 13 residues. V dropped 7 bases and J dropped 2; count of bases not matched to a gene: 2. CDR1 and CDR2 from the germline V gene are MNHNS and SASEGT. In nucleotides, the CDR3 is TGTGCCAGCAACGGGACAGCTGGAAACACCATATATTTT. The encoded protein is CASNGTAGNTIYF.

Here the CDR3 reads CASSGGLAGGPETQYF. In DNA, the CDR3 is TGTGCCAGCAGCGGGGGGCTAGCGGGAGGGCCGGAGACCCAGTACTTC. The chain has TRBV5-4 and TRBJ2-5; 12 nucleotides line up with TRBD2. This CDR3 region has 16 residues. Germline CDR1 is SGHNT and CDR2 is YYREEE (reference sequence). J lost 5 bases, V lost 4 bases, and 9 bases had no gene match.

The chain links TRBV30 to TRBJ2-1; TRBD1 matches 7 bases. The germline V gene encodes CDR1 GTSNPN and CDR2 SVGIG (reference sequence). Trimming took 0 bases from V and 4 from J; bases not matched to a gene: 3. This CDR3 has 14 residues. In nucleotides, the CDR3 is TGTGCCTGGAGTGTACGGGGACAGTACAATGAGCAGTTCTTC. It codes for CAWSVRGQYNEQFF.

The chain employs TRBV5-1 and TRBJ2-2; the D gene is possibly TRBD2 (6 bases). Trimming took 9 bases from V and 3 from J, leaving 18 bases between them. The CDR3 length is 15 residues. Germline V CDR1 and CDR2: SGHRS, YFSETQ. The CDR3 protein is CATTIRELDTGELFF. The CDR3, as DNA: TGCGCCACTACGATTCGGGAGTTGGACACCGGGGAGCTGTTTTTT.

The chain couples TRBV28 to TRBJ1-5, with TRBD1 as a possible D gene (6 bases). V was pared by 7 bases and J by 0 bases, with 16 bases between. CDR1 and CDR2 (germline): MDHEN, SYDVKM. The CDR3 spans 16 residues. The CDR3 region has the DNA TGTGCCAGCAAGGGGGGACAAGAATATAGCAATCAGCCCCAGCATTTT. This encodes CASKGGQEYSNQPQHF.

V is TRBV5-5 and J is TRBJ2-7; 10 nucleotides match TRBD1. The CDR3 sequence is 18 residues long. Germline CDR1 reads SGHKS; CDR2 reads YYEKEE (reference sequence). V lost 0 bases, J lost 1 base, and 10 bases stayed unmatched. The CDR3 loop reads CASSLELTGGRRSYEQYF. The CDR3 region has the DNA TGTGCCAGCAGCTTGGAACTGACAGGGGGCCGAAGGTCCTACGAGCAGTACTTC.

Judged by abundance, this clone is medium-sized. This chain uses TRBV21-1 with TRBJ2-7; TRBD1 reflects the table's D call only, with no check against the DNA. TRBV21-1 is annotated as a pseudogene. CDR3 length: 16 residues. CDR3 in DNA: TGTGCCAGCAGCACTGGGGACAGGGGGCCACCCTACGAGCAGTACTTC. It codes for CASSTGDRGPPYEQYF.

There are a few counts of this clone. The chain uses TRBV7-2 and TRBJ2-5, with a weak D call TRBD2 (6 bases). The V end lost 5 bases, the J end lost 7 bases, and 17 bases lay between the germline ends. CDR1 and CDR2 (germline): SGHTA, FQGNSA. This CDR3 has 14 residues. Here the CDR3 reads CASSPGLPLGTQYF. Here the CDR3 DNA reads TGTGCCAGCAGCCCGGGACTCCCCCTCGGGACCCAGTACTTC.

The chain has TRBV5-5 and TRBJ2-7, with 12 bases identical to TRBD2. Germline CDR1 and CDR2: SGHKS and YYEKEE (reference sequence). The CDR3 sequence is 16 residues long. The trim removed 4 bases at V and 0 bases at J, leaving 5 bases unmatched. The CDR3 DNA reads as TGTGCCAGCAGCATGACTAGCGGGAGCATCTCCTACGAGCAGTACTTC. It translates to CASSMTSGSISYEQYF.

The chain combines TRBV27 with TRBJ1-4; possibly TRBD1 for D (6 bases). Trimming left V 5 bases short and J 3 bases short, with 13 bases between. The CDR3 consists of 15 residues. Germline loops: CDR1 MNHEY, CDR2 SMNVEV (reference sequence). CDR3 bases: TGTGCCAGCAGTCGGCGCAGGGGTCCTAATGAAAAACTGTTTTTT. It encodes CASSRRRGPNEKLFF.

The V call is TRBV5-1, the J call TRBJ2-1; 7 nucleotides match TRBD1. V shed 0 bases and J 2 bases; nucleotides not matched to a gene: 2. CDR1 and CDR2 (germline): SGHRS, YFSETQ. The CDR3 is 15 amino acids. The CDR3 spells CASSLGQGAYNEQFF. The CDR3 region has the DNA TGCGCCAGCAGCTTGGGTCAGGGGGCCTACAATGAGCAGTTCTTC.

This rearrangement joins TRBV2 to TRBJ2-3; 9 nucleotides match TRBD2. Unmatched junction bases numbered 3, after V lost 6 bases and J lost 5 bases. The CDR3 runs 13 residues. The germline V gene has CDR1 SNHLY and CDR2 FYNNEI. CDR3 protein: CASRGLAGDTQYF. CDR3 bases: TGTGCCAGCAGGGGACTAGCTGGAGATACGCAGTATTTT. Filled out from reference TRBV2 and TRBJ2-3, the complete variable domain reads EPEVTQTPSHQVTQMGQEVILRCVPISNHLYFYWYRQILGQKVEFLVSFYNNEISEKSEIFDDQFSVERPDGSNFTLKIRSTKLEDSAMYFCASRGLAGDTQYFGPGTRLTVL.